This T cell receptor beta chain was sequenced during a study of cytomegalovirus exposure and HLA in healthy donors. Findings of the study overall: Rare sequences made up most TCRs, while some public TCRs were found in many donors. The study labeled more than 150 TCR beta chains cytomegalovirus-associated.

This CDR3 has 15 residues. Germline lookup yields CDR1 SGHDT and CDR2 YYEEEE. V trimming: 4 bases; J trimming: 6 bases; junction bases outside the gene matches: 5. This clone was recorded only once. Its antigen is not known. TCRdb's table, derived via immunoSEQ multiplex PCR, lists solely in-frame clones and lacks some. The sample consists of approximately 300,000 clones, roughly 87% of them appearing once. This clonotype was sampled from a woman aged 25-40 years in good health and CMV-seropositive. What was sequenced was PBMCs. The V gene is TRBV5-6, the J gene TRBJ2-7; 15 bases are shared with TRBD2. CDR3 coding DNA: TGTGCCAGCAGCACAGGACTAGCGGGAGGGGGCGAGCAGTACTTC. Its protein product is CASSTGLAGGGEQYF.